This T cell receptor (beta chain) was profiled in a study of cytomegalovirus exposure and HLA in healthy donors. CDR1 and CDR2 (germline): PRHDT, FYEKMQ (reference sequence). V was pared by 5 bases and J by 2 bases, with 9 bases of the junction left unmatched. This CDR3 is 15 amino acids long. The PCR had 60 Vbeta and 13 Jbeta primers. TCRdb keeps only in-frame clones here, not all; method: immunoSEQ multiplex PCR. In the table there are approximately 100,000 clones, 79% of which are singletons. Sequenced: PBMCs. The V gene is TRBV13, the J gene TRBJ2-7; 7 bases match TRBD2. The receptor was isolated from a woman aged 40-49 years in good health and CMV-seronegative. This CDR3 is CASSGRLAGAYEQYF. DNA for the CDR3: TGTGCCAGCAGCGGCCGACTCGCGGGGGCCTACGAGCAGTACTTC.